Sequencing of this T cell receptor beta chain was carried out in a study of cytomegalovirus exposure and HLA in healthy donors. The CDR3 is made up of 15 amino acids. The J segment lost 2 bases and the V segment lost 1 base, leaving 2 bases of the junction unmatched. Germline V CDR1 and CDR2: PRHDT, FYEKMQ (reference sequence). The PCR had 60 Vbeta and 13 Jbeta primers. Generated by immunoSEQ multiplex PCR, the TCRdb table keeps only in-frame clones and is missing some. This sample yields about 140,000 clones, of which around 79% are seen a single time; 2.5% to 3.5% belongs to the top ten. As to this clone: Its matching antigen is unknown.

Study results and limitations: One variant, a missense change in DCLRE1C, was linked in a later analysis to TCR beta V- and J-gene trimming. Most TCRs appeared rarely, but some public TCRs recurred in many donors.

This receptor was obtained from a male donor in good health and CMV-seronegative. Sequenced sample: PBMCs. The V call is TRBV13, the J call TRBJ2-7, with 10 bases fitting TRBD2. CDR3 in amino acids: CASSLELAGPYEQYF. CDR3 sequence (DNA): TGTGCCAGCAGCTTAGAACTAGCGGGACCCTACGAGCAGTACTTC.